This passage covers 29 T cell receptor beta chains from one sample sequenced in a study of shared clonotypes between healthy human individuals. The repertoire was sequenced with immunoSEQ multiplex PCR; TCRdb's copy has only in-frame clones and lacks some. The sample has some 2.1 million clones, 80% to 95% seen once. Positively selected for CCR7, the CD45RO-negative cells used as naive CD8 cells excluded terminally differentiated effector memory CD45RA+ cells. Sequenced input: naive CD8+ T cells from PBMCs. Receptors were obtained from a man younger than 35 in good health. Some clones in this sample may be carry-over from other donors' samples.

The chain carries TRBV9 and TRBJ1-4; D unclear. The CDR3 is 14 amino acids. The V end lost 4 bases, the J end lost 7 bases, and 14 bases lay between the germline ends. Germline CDR1 reads SGDLS; CDR2 reads YYNGEE. CDR3 DNA sequence: TGTGCCAGCAGCCTGAGTGCGGTGAGTGAAAAACTGTTTTTT. Its translation is CASSLSAVSEKLFF.

For the CDR3, the DNA is TGTGCCATTTACTCTCCGGACAGGGAAACCTACGAGCAGTACTTC. Residues: CAIYSPDRETYEQYF. The chain is built from TRBV10-3 and TRBJ2-7; 8 bases align to TRBD1. The V and J ends lost 9 bases and 2 bases, in that order; junction bases with no gene match: 12. Per the germline V gene, CDR1 is ENHRY and CDR2 is SYGVKD. This CDR3 contains 15 residues.

The chain joins TRBV6-1 to TRBJ2-7; D might be TRBD2 (5 bases). CDR3 length: 13 amino acids. With 6 bases removed from V and 5 bases from J, the gap between germline ends came to 14 bases. Germline CDR1 reads MNHNS; CDR2 reads SASEGT. The CDR3 reads CASSLAAGDEQYF. Here the CDR3 DNA reads TGTGCCAGCAGCTTAGCAGCCGGGGACGAGCAGTACTTC.

The V gene is TRBV6-6, the J gene TRBJ2-7, with 8 bases lining up with TRBD2. This CDR3 has 15 amino acids. Germline-derived CDR1 and CDR2 are MNHNY and SVGAGI (reference sequence). With V trimmed by 2 bases and J by 7 bases, 10 bases remained unmatched. The CDR3 here is CASSYPRGGVEEQYF. CDR3 DNA sequence: TGTGCCAGCAGTTACCCACGGGGGGGGGTAGAAGAGCAGTACTTC.

The gene calls are TRBV13 and TRBJ2-4, with no clear D. The CDR3 has 15 amino acids. Trimming shortened V by 5 bases and J by 2 bases, and 13 bases separated the two germline ends. CDR1 and CDR2 (germline): PRHDT, FYEKMQ (reference sequence). DNA for the CDR3: TGTGCCAGCAGCAGGCGAGGATCCCCCAAAAACATTCAGTACTTC. Its protein product is CASSRRGSPKNIQYF.

The chain joins TRBV4-1 to TRBJ2-1; D assignment may be TRBD1 or TRBD2 (5 bases each). V shed 4 bases and J shed 4 bases, with 14 bases lying between them. CDR1 is MGHRA, CDR2 YSYEKL, per germline. This CDR3 comprises 15 residues. The CDR3 DNA is TGCGCCAGCAGCCCGGGACGGCCGGGGTACAATGAGCAGTTCTTC. This gives the protein CASSPGRPGYNEQFF.

In nucleotides, the CDR3 is TGTGCCAGCGGTAGGGGTGTCAACGGGCAGTACTTC. Protein: CASGRGVNGQYF. This sequence joins TRBV27 and TRBJ2-7; D might be TRBD1 (5 bases). The CDR3 is 12 residues long. Per germline, CDR1 MNHEY and CDR2 SMNVEV (reference sequence). The V end was cut by 8 bases, the J end by 9 bases, with 17 bases between.

The V gene is TRBV27, the J gene TRBJ2-2; 10 bases match TRBD2. CDR3 length: 15 residues. V lost 3 bases, J lost 9 bases, and 7 bases stayed unmatched. Looked up from germline, CDR1 is MNHEY and CDR2 is SMNVEV (reference sequence). The chain's CDR3 is CASSFQTSGSRELFF. CDR3 coding DNA: TGTGCCAGCAGTTTTCAGACTAGCGGGTCAAGGGAGCTGTTTTTT.

The CDR3 DNA reads TGTGCCAGCAGTTACTTCGACTACTCTGGGGCCAACGTCCTGACTTTC. This encodes CASSYFDYSGANVLTF. This chain connects TRBV6-5 to TRBJ2-6; tentative D call: TRBD2 (5 bases). Germline values: CDR1 MNHEY, CDR2 SVGAGI. The ends were cut back, 1 base at V and 0 bases at J, with 7 bases in the middle. The CDR3 sequence is 16 residues long.

Turning to this clone: Other DNA sequences in the same sample also yield this CDR3. The J gene is TRBJ2-5, the V gene TRBV7-9; D possibly uses TRBD1 or TRBD2 (5 bases each). The CDR3 has 14 residues. The V and J ends lost 2 bases and 2 bases respectively, with 9 bases between them. Germline lookup yields CDR1 SEHNR and CDR2 FQNEAQ (reference sequence). The CDR3 reads CASSLSGPQETQYF. The CDR3 DNA follows: TGTGCCAGCAGCTTATCGGGACCGCAAGAGACCCAGTACTTC.

CDR3 residues: CASSPGTGPPYEQYF. In DNA, the CDR3 is TGCGCCAGCAGCCCCGGGACAGGGCCACCCTACGAGCAGTACTTC. The gene calls are TRBV5-1 and TRBJ2-7; TRBD1 matches at 9 bases. Germline CDR1 SGHRS, CDR2 YFSETQ. V gave up 4 bases and J gave up 2 bases; unmatched junction bases: 7. CDR3 length equals 15 residues.

The V gene is TRBV27, the J gene TRBJ2-5; 8 bases map to TRBD2. The V gene end was trimmed by 9 bases and the J gene end by 1 base; junction bases not matched to a gene: 7. The CDR3 is made up of 14 amino acids. Germline V lookup: CDR1 MNHEY, CDR2 SMNVEV (reference sequence). The CDR3 here is CASRREAAQETQYF. The CDR3 nucleotides read TGTGCCAGTAGGCGGGAGGCCGCCCAAGAGACCCAGTACTTC.

V and J are TRBV7-9 and TRBJ2-5; unclear D gene. This CDR3 has 11 amino acids. Trimming left V 3 bases short and J 7 bases short, with 6 bases between. Germline V gene lookup returns CDR1 SEHNR and CDR2 FQNEAQ (reference sequence). The chain's CDR3 is CASSFDPTQYF. CDR3 bases: TGTGCCAGCAGCTTCGACCCGACCCAGTACTTC. Full variable domain (outside the CDR3, taken from reference TRBV7-9 and TRBJ2-5): DTGVSQNPRHKITKRGQNVTFRCDPISEHNRLYWYRQTLGQGPEFLTYFQNEAQLEKSRLLSDRFSAERPKGSFSTLEIQRTEQGDSAMYLCASSFDPTQYFGPGTRLLVL.

V usage is TRBV27 and J usage is TRBJ2-3; D gene uncertain. Germline-derived CDR1 and CDR2 are MNHEY and SMNVEV (reference sequence). Between the trimmed V and J ends, which lost 5 bases and 2 bases, there was a span of 8 bases. The CDR3 contains 13 residues. This CDR3 reads CASSGSNTDTQYF. CDR3 nucleotide sequence: TGTGCCAGCAGTGGGTCAAACACAGATACGCAGTATTTT.

The chain joins TRBV14 to TRBJ2-7, with D perhaps assigned TRBD1 or TRBD2 (5 bases each). The V end was cut by 1 base, the J end by 0 bases, with 10 bases between. Germline lookup yields CDR1 SGHDN and CDR2 FVKESK. The CDR3 consists of 15 residues. Here the CDR3 DNA reads TGTGCCAGCAGCCAAGCCGGGGCGAGCTCCTACGAGCAGTACTTC. Amino acid sequence: CASSQAGASSYEQYF.

The gene calls are TRBV27 and TRBJ2-7; D remains unclear. The CDR3 is made up of 14 amino acids. Germline CDR1 MNHEY, CDR2 SMNVEV (reference sequence). Trimming pared 0 bases from V and 5 bases from J, leaving 11 bases between. The CDR3 DNA follows: TGTGCCAGCAGTTTATCAACCGGGTACCACGAGCAGTACTTC. It is translated as CASSLSTGYHEQYF.

The chain couples TRBV6-5 to TRBJ2-5; D remains unclear. CDR1 is MNHEY and CDR2 is SVGAGI in the germline V gene. The CDR3 spans 11 residues. The germline V and J ends were trimmed by 5 bases and 11 bases, with 12 bases remaining between them. The CDR3 DNA is TGTGCCAGCAGTCTGGGTTCGGAGCAGTACTTC. It codes for CASSLGSEQYF.

This clone was detected once. The gene calls are TRBV27 and TRBJ2-5; 8 bases are shared with TRBD1. J lost 1 base, V lost 3 bases, and 4 bases had no gene match. This CDR3 comprises 15 residues. Looked up from germline, CDR1 is MNHEY and CDR2 is SMNVEV (reference sequence). The CDR3 region has the DNA TGTGCCAGCAGTTTCCGGACAGGGCTCCAAGAGACCCAGTACTTC. As protein: CASSFRTGLQETQYF.

This clone was observed a single time. The V and J genes are TRBV9 and TRBJ2-2; no clear D. The V and J ends lost 3 bases and 6 bases respectively, with 6 bases between them. The CDR3 is made up of 12 amino acids. Germline V gives CDR1 SGDLS, CDR2 YYNGEE. The CDR3 region has the DNA TGTGCCAGCAGCGCGGAACCCGGGGAGCTGTTTTTT. Amino acid sequence: CASSAEPGELFF.

This sequence joins TRBV10-2 and TRBJ2-7; no reliable D call. Trimming left V 0 bases short and J 2 bases short, with 5 bases between. CDR3 length equals 13 residues. CDR1 is WSHSY, CDR2 SAAADI, per germline. Here the CDR3 reads CASSESVPYEQYF. The CDR3 coding sequence is TGCGCCAGCAGTGAGTCAGTACCCTACGAGCAGTACTTC.

V gene TRBV6-6 combines with J gene TRBJ2-7; no definite D call. Germline V gene sequence: CDR1 MNHNY, CDR2 SVGAGI (reference sequence). V shed 2 bases and J shed 4 bases, with 12 bases lying between them. CDR3 length equals 14 residues. CDR3 loop: CASSYGGEEYEQYF. The CDR3 coding sequence is TGTGCCAGCAGTTACGGCGGAGAAGAATACGAGCAGTACTTC.

This clone has just a few counts. The J gene is TRBJ2-3, the V gene TRBV5-1; unclear D gene. With 5 bases removed from V and 4 bases from J, the gap between germline ends came to 5 bases. Looked up from germline, CDR1 is SGHRS and CDR2 is YFSETQ. This CDR3 has 11 amino acids. The CDR3 spells CASSESDTQYF. DNA of the CDR3: TGCGCCAGCAGTGAGTCAGATACGCAGTATTTT.

For this clone: The same CDR3 also results from other DNA sequences found in this sample. The rearrangement uses TRBV6-6 and TRBJ2-7; D call uncertain. CDR1 and CDR2 (germline): MNHNY, SVGAGI (reference sequence). The CDR3 is 13 amino acids. Trimming removed 0 bases at V and 2 bases at J, with 5 bases between. CDR3 nucleotide sequence: TGTGCCAGCAGTTACTCAAGGGCCTACGAGCAGTACTTC. Translation: CASSYSRAYEQYF.

The chain combines TRBV15 with TRBJ1-4; 9 bases match TRBD1. CDR3 size: 14 residues. V dropped 8 bases and J dropped 8; count of bases not matched to a gene: 9. The germline V gene has CDR1 LNHNV and CDR2 YYDKDF (reference sequence). The CDR3 reads CATSTGTGKEKLFF. DNA of the CDR3: TGTGCCACCTCCACCGGGACAGGGAAGGAAAAACTGTTTTTT.

The V and J genes are TRBV28 and TRBJ2-5; D not certain. The germline CDR1 and CDR2 sequences are MDHEN and SYDVKM. The CDR3 length is 15 residues. V was clipped by 5 bases and J by 3 bases, with 16 bases between them. The CDR3 reads CASSNTLRAKETQYF. DNA of the CDR3: TGTGCCAGCAGTAATACATTGAGAGCAAAAGAGACCCAGTACTTC. The variable domain in full, with the rest retrieved from reference TRBV28 and TRBJ2-5, is DVKVTQSSRYLVKRTGEKVFLECVQDMDHENMFWYRQDPGLGLRLIYFSYDVKMKEKGDIPEGYSVSREKKERFSLILESASTNQTSMYLCASSNTLRAKETQYFGPGTRLLVL.

The chain links TRBV20-1 to TRBJ2-2; D ambiguous. Trimming shortened V by 8 bases and J by 7 bases, and 5 bases separated the two germline ends. This CDR3 region has 9 residues. The germline V gene encodes CDR1 DFQATT and CDR2 SNEGSKA (reference sequence). The CDR3 loop reads CSMGGELFF. CDR3 in DNA: TGCAGTATGGGCGGGGAGCTGTTTTTT.

V and J are TRBV28 and TRBJ1-2; a possible D gene is TRBD1 (5 bases). V shed 5 bases and J shed 7 bases, with 17 bases lying between them. Looked up from germline, CDR1 is MDHEN and CDR2 is SYDVKM. The CDR3 consists of 14 residues. CDR3 DNA sequence: TGTGCCAGCAGTCCACGTGGGGGTGAGAGTGGCTACACCTTC. As protein: CASSPRGGESGYTF.

V gene TRBV4-1 combines with J gene TRBJ1-4, with a weak D call TRBD1 (5 bases). V shed 1 base and J shed 5 bases, with 14 bases lying between them. Germline loops: CDR1 MGHRA, CDR2 YSYEKL. The CDR3 is made up of 16 amino acids. The DNA for the CDR3 is TGCGCCAGCAGCCAAGTGGGGCTGCCCACAAATGAAAAACTGTTTTTT. This sequence encodes CASSQVGLPTNEKLFF.

J is TRBJ2-7 and V is TRBV13; 13 positions match TRBD2. CDR1 PRHDT and CDR2 FYEKMQ come from the germline V gene (reference sequence). The trim removed 4 bases at V and 3 bases at J, leaving 15 bases unmatched. CDR3 length equals 19 residues. In DNA form, the CDR3 reads TGTGCCAGCAGCTCCTCCGGGACTAGCGGGACTATCGGAAACTACGAGCAGTACTTC. Its translation: CASSSSGTSGTIGNYEQYF.